The 14 T cell receptor beta chains below all came from one sample that was sequenced in a study of spatial heterogeneity in lung cancer. Their antigens are not known. The time point is: sample taken at primary tumor resection. Findings and limits, study-wide: Mutation counts in tumors were tracked by counts of expanded intratumoral alpha and beta TCRs.

TCRdb passed the 5' RACE reads through MiXCR, listing each CDR3 protein once. The sample has 6,000 to 8,000 distinct CDR3 sequences; 6.5% to 8.5% are singletons. The sequenced sample was lung tumor tissue, obtained at surgery. These receptors all come from a male donor with early-stage non-small cell lung cancer.

This clonotype was detected many times. The chain couples TRBV5-1 to TRBJ1-6; a possible D gene is TRBD1 (5 bases). Per the germline V gene, CDR1 is SGHRS and CDR2 is YFSETQ. V was shortened by 4 bases and J by 0 bases, with 11 bases between the two germline ends. This CDR3 has 16 amino acids. CDR3 in amino acids: CASSPTGASYNSPLHF. In nucleotides, the CDR3 is TGCGCCAGCAGCCCGACCGGGGCCTCCTATAATTCACCCCTCCACTTT.

There are many counts of this clonotype. This chain links TRBV5-1 with TRBJ2-1, with 11 bases aligning to TRBD1. With V trimmed by 0 bases and J by 14 bases, 10 bases remained unmatched. This CDR3 spans 15 amino acids. CDR1 is SGHRS, CDR2 YFSETQ, per germline. In DNA, the CDR3 is TGCGCCAGCAGCTTGGACCATGGGACGGGACAGGGGGAGTTCTTC. Amino acid sequence: CASSLDHGTGQGEFF.

Judged by abundance, this clonotype is medium-sized. The V and J genes are TRBV3-1 and TRBJ1-6; D may be TRBD1 (5 bases). The germline CDR1 and CDR2 sequences are LGHDT and YNNKEL (reference sequence). The V and J ends lost 2 bases and 5 bases respectively, with 13 bases between them. This CDR3 has 16 amino acids. The CDR3 DNA sequence: TGTGCCAGCAGCCAACGCCCCGGGACCAATAATTCACCCCTCCACTTT. Protein sequence: CASSQRPGTNNSPLHF.

This clonotype was picked up many times. This chain links TRBV27 with TRBJ2-7, with 7 bases lining up with TRBD1. The CDR3 runs to 15 residues. Trimming took 5 bases from V and 5 from J; bases not matched to a gene: 12. Germline loops: CDR1 MNHEY, CDR2 SMNVEV (reference sequence). In nucleotides, the CDR3 is TGTGCCAGCAGTCGACAGGGATTTGTGTACCACGAGCAGTACTTC. Encoded protein: CASSRQGFVYHEQYF.

This clonotype was counted at least ten times. The J gene is TRBJ2-3, the V gene TRBV6-2 or TRBV6-3, with D perhaps TRBD2 (5 bases). The germline CDR1 and CDR2 sequences are MNHEY and SVGEGT. V gave up 7 bases and J gave up 4 bases, with 9 bases separating them. The CDR3 is 12 amino acids. The CDR3 DNA reads as TGTGCCAGCAATGACTACTCAGATACGCAGTATTTT. This encodes CASNDYSDTQYF.

This clonotype was seen a few times. The chain joins TRBV19 to TRBJ2-7, with a tentative D call TRBD1 (6 bases). The CDR3 totals 14 residues. Germline V gene sequence: CDR1 LNHDA, CDR2 SQIVND (reference sequence). Trimming took 3 bases from V and 0 from J, leaving 9 bases between them. Here the CDR3 reads CASSIRDTSYEQYF. As DNA, the CDR3 is TGTGCCAGTAGTATCCGGGACACCTCCTACGAGCAGTACTTC.

In its sample, this clonotype is medium-sized. This rearrangement joins TRBV9 to TRBJ2-5; 12 bases line up with TRBD2. V gave up 3 bases and J gave up 1 base; unmatched junction bases: 4. Germline assignment: CDR1 SGDLS and CDR2 YYNGEE. The length of the CDR3 is 16 residues. The CDR3 DNA follows: TGTGCCAGCAGCGGAGGACTAGCGGGGTTCCAAGAGACCCAGTACTTC. Protein product: CASSGGLAGFQETQYF.

This clonotype qualifies as medium-sized. The rearrangement joins TRBV7-2 to TRBJ2-1, with 10 bases identical to TRBD1. Germline V gene lookup returns CDR1 SGHTA and CDR2 FQGNSA. The CDR3 extends over 15 amino acids. V lost 1 base, J lost 6 bases, and 3 bases stayed unmatched. CDR3: CASSLGGQGFNEQFF. As DNA, the CDR3 is TGTGCCAGCAGCTTAGGGGGACAGGGGTTCAATGAGCAGTTCTTC.

This sequence joins TRBV28 and TRBJ2-5; 7 nucleotides match TRBD2. This CDR3 is 13 amino acids long. V trimming: 8 bases; J trimming: 3 bases; junction bases outside the gene matches: 6. CDR1 is MDHEN and CDR2 is SYDVKM in the germline V gene. As DNA, the CDR3 is TGTGCCAGCGTGGAGGGAGGGGAAGAGACCCAGTACTTC. It encodes CASVEGGEETQYF.

This clonotype was seen repeatedly, ten times or more. V gene TRBV5-1 combines with J gene TRBJ2-5; TRBD1 matches 7 bases. With 4 bases clipped from V and 4 bases from J, the junction kept 10 bases outside the gene matches. Germline assignment: CDR1 SGHRS and CDR2 YFSETQ. This CDR3 region has 15 residues. The CDR3 region has the DNA TGCGCCAGCAGCCAGGGACAGACGCGCGGAGAGACCCAGTACTTC. Translation: CASSQGQTRGETQYF.

The V and J genes are TRBV12-3 or TRBV12-4 and TRBJ2-3; D gene unclear. The V and J ends lost 0 bases and 2 bases respectively, with 9 bases between them. The CDR3 has 15 residues. The CDR3 here is CASSLAPGFTDTQYF. As DNA, the CDR3 is TGTGCCAGCAGTTTAGCGCCGGGCTTCACAGATACGCAGTATTTT.

The rearrangement links TRBV3-1 to TRBJ2-3, with D perhaps given as TRBD1 or TRBD2 (5 bases each). The germline V and J ends were trimmed by 0 bases and 6 bases, with 10 bases remaining between them. Per germline, CDR1 LGHDT and CDR2 YNNKEL (reference sequence). This CDR3 has 14 residues. This CDR3 is CASSQEGVRDTQYF. Written as DNA, the CDR3 is TGTGCCAGCAGCCAAGAGGGGGTCCGGGATACGCAGTATTTT.

This clonotype is medium-sized (0.01 to 0.1%) by share. The rearrangement uses TRBV4-3 and TRBJ1-2; D is uncertain. CDR1 is LGHNA, CDR2 YSLEER, per germline. Trimming removed 0 bases from V and 3 bases from J, with 8 bases in between. This CDR3 spans 14 amino acids. The CDR3 loop reads CASSQDWQDYGYTF. The CDR3 DNA reads TGCGCCAGCAGCCAAGATTGGCAGGACTATGGCTACACCTTC.

By share, this clonotype counts as medium-sized. V usage is TRBV7-9 and J usage is TRBJ1-2; 10 bases fit TRBD1. The CDR3 is made up of 13 amino acids. The junction had 5 bases not matched to a gene; V was cut back by 5 bases and J by 8 bases. CDR1 is SEHNR, CDR2 FQNEAQ, per germline (reference sequence). The CDR3 sequence is CASSPGQGNGYTF. The CDR3 coding sequence is TGTGCCAGCAGCCCGGGACAGGGGAACGGCTACACCTTC.